The T cell receptor beta chain described here comes from a study of OX40 agonist ivuxolimab in advanced cancers. Trimming removed 9 bases from V and 6 bases from J; junction bases left unmatched: 12. The CDR3 extends over 15 amino acids. Germline CDR1 and CDR2: LNHDA and SQIVND (reference sequence). The protocol was immunoSEQ multiplex PCR, while the TCRdb copy is restricted to in-frame clones and leaves out a portion. Of about 33,000 clones in the sample, roughly 80% are singletons; the top ten hold 11%. The chain employs TRBV19 and TRBJ2-2, with 8 bases fitting TRBD1. Sequenced here: CD4+ or CD8+ T cells sorted from blood, sampled in a trial of the OX40 agonist ivuxolimab. The clonotype was recovered from an adult with an advanced solid tumor such as melanoma, head and neck, liver or kidney cancer. CDR3 bases: TGTGCCAGCCTGGACAGGGAGTCTCTCCCCGGGGAGCTGTTTTTT. Translation gives CASLDRESLPGELFF.